The next 13 T cell receptor beta chains were all read from a single sample in a study of early T cells in non-severe SARS-CoV-2 infection. TCRdb reprocessed the 5' RACE reads with MiXCR, giving one entry per CDR3 protein. The sample includes fewer than 130,000 distinct CDR3 sequences, 10% to 15% of them seen just once. This specimen was whole blood, taken at baseline. The receptor set was obtained from an adult who was a healthcare worker with PCR-confirmed SARS-CoV-2 infection or an uninfected control (not recorded which).

The gene calls are TRBV20-1 and TRBJ2-1; TRBD2 matches 12 bases. The CDR3 consists of 16 residues. V dropped 1 base and J dropped 6; count of bases not matched to a gene: 7. The germline gives CDR1 DFQATT, CDR2 SNEGSKA (reference sequence). CDR3 protein: CSARAILAGGSNEQFF. The CDR3 DNA sequence: TGCAGTGCTAGAGCCATACTAGCGGGAGGTTCCAATGAGCAGTTCTTC.

This clonotype was detected once. The rearrangement links TRBV2 to TRBJ2-7, with D possibly matching TRBD2 (6 bases). Germline V CDR1 and CDR2: SNHLY, FYNNEI. The CDR3 is 13 residues long. V was clipped by 3 bases and J by 2 bases, with 8 bases between them. The CDR3: CASSERDTYEQYF. Written as DNA, the CDR3 is TGTGCCAGCAGTGAGCGGGATACCTACGAGCAGTACTTC.

V and J are TRBV27 and TRBJ2-3, with D uncertain. Trimming took 6 bases from V and 2 from J, leaving 9 bases between them. This CDR3 contains 13 residues. The germline gives CDR1 MNHEY, CDR2 SMNVEV (reference sequence). The CDR3: CASRPINTDTQYF. As DNA, the CDR3 is TGTGCCAGCAGACCGATCAACACAGATACGCAGTATTTT.

The chain recombines TRBV29-1 with TRBJ2-3; TRBD1 might be the D (6 bases). Germline CDR1 reads SQVTM; CDR2 reads ANQGSEA. Trimming removed 7 bases from V and 7 bases from J, with 12 bases in between. CDR3 length: 11 residues. The CDR3 is CSAHRENTQYF. CDR3 sequence (DNA): TGCAGCGCACACAGGGAAAATACGCAGTATTTT.

As DNA, the CDR3 is TGTGCCAGCAGTTTAGGGTTTTCCTACAATGAGCAGTTCTTC. It is translated as CASSLGFSYNEQFF. The chain is built from TRBV28 and TRBJ2-1; D remains unclear. Germline-derived CDR1 and CDR2 are MDHEN and SYDVKM. CDR3 length equals 14 residues. V was shortened by 2 bases and J by 1 base, with 6 bases between the two germline ends.

The V gene is TRBV20-1, the J gene TRBJ1-3; unclear D gene. Deletions cut 0 bases from V and 0 bases from J, with 9 bases between. The germline V gene encodes CDR1 DFQATT and CDR2 SNEGSKA (reference sequence). The CDR3 covers 15 residues. The CDR3 spells CSAREGSTSGNTIYF. CDR3 sequence (DNA): TGCAGTGCTAGAGAGGGCTCAACCTCTGGAAACACCATATATTTT.

The chain has TRBV9 and TRBJ1-4; TRBD1 aligns across 7 bases. V trimming: 3 bases; J trimming: 8 bases; junction bases outside the gene matches: 7. Germline-derived CDR1 and CDR2 are SGDLS and YYNGEE. The CDR3 spans 14 residues. This CDR3 is CASSADRDFEKLFF. CDR3 in DNA: TGTGCCAGCAGCGCAGACAGGGATTTCGAAAAACTGTTTTTT.

This sequence joins TRBV7-2 and TRBJ2-3; D not certain. V gave up 3 bases and J gave up 1 base, with 11 bases separating them. In germline, CDR1 is SGHTA, CDR2 FQGNSA. The CDR3 length is 15 residues. CDR3 DNA sequence: TGTGCCAGCAGCTTGAGTTCCTCCGGCACAGATACGCAGTATTTT. Encoded protein: CASSLSSSGTDTQYF. Variable domain in full (rest from reference TRBV7-2 and TRBJ2-3): GAGVSQSPSNKVTEKGKDVELRCDPISGHTALYWYRQSLGQGLEFLIYFQGNSAPDKSGLPSDRFSAERTGGSVSTLTIQRTQQEDSAVYLCASSLSSSGTDTQYFGPGTRLTVL.

This clonotype has a handful of counts. This chain uses TRBV7-3 with TRBJ1-3, with D possibly TRBD1 on 5 matching bases. There are 16 residues in the CDR3. Germline loops: CDR1 SGHTA, CDR2 FQGTGA. V shed 1 base and J shed 4 bases, with 14 bases lying between them. This CDR3 is CASSLKGSSAGNTIYF. The CDR3 DNA follows: TGTGCCAGCAGCTTAAAGGGGAGTTCTGCAGGAAACACCATATATTTT. The full variable domain, its missing parts supplied by reference TRBV7-3 and TRBJ1-3, is GAGVSQTPSNKVTEKGKYVELRCDPISGHTALYWYRQSLGQGPEFLIYFQGTGAADDSGLPNDRFFAVRPEGSVSTLKIQRTERGDSAVYLCASSLKGSSAGNTIYFGEGSWLTVV.

At least ten counts were recorded for this clonotype. The gene calls are TRBV5-1 and TRBJ2-3, with 11 bases fitting TRBD1. Germline CDR1 SGHRS, CDR2 YFSETQ. V gave up 4 bases and J gave up 1 base; unmatched junction bases: 2. This CDR3 region has 15 residues. The CDR3 coding sequence is TGCGCCAGCAGCCCGGGACAGGGGGGCACAGATACGCAGTATTTT. The encoded protein is CASSPGQGGTDTQYF.

The V gene is TRBV27, the J gene TRBJ2-7; unclear D gene. V was clipped by 7 bases and J by 4 bases, with 17 bases between them. This CDR3 has 14 amino acids. Germline V CDR1 and CDR2: MNHEY, SMNVEV (reference sequence). CDR3 nucleotide sequence: TGTGCCAGCACCCTCTTAAGCGCTCCTTACGAGCAGTACTTC. This translates into CASTLLSAPYEQYF.

This clonotype showed up many times. The chain uses TRBV5-1 and TRBJ1-1; tentatively, D is TRBD1 (5 bases). Germline CDR1 and CDR2: SGHRS and YFSETQ. Trimming stripped 0 bases from V and 4 bases from J, with 10 bases between. There are 14 residues in the CDR3. The CDR3 coding sequence is TGCGCCAGCAGCTTGGAAGCAGGGAGCACTGAAGCTTTCTTT. It codes for CASSLEAGSTEAFF.

This clonotype has only a few counts. The gene calls are TRBV29-1 and TRBJ1-1; a weak D match, TRBD1 (5 bases). The CDR3 spans 14 residues. Germline V CDR1 and CDR2: SQVTM, ANQGSEA. V was shortened by 7 bases and J by 1 base, with 16 bases between the two germline ends. The CDR3 nucleotides are TGCAGCGGTGGGGCTTTACGGTCGAACACTGAAGCTTTCTTT. This encodes CSGGALRSNTEAFF.